This T cell receptor (beta chain) is drawn from a study of neurological immune-mediated disorders. This clonotype was seen many times. Its matching antigen is unknown. Per sequencing run, 15-18 subjects together gave over 170 million TCR-beta sequences. One entry per CDR3 protein, called by TCRdb with MiXCR from the 5' RACE reads. Of roughly 66,000 distinct CDR3 sequences in the sample, 4.8% were seen once. Source material was 2 million unsorted PBMCs, stored at -80 °C in RNAlater. Whole-study findings and limits: Expansion of TCR clones was greatest in HTLV-1-associated myelopathy and smallest in multiple sclerosis, where it fell below that of healthy controls.

Sequencing was performed on PBMCs. The clonotype originates from a woman between 70 and 85 years old with multiple sclerosis.

The CDR3 spells CASSPADPGAKNIQYF. The CDR3 DNA reads TGCGCCAGCAGCCCCGCGGACCCCGGGGCCAAAAACATTCAGTACTTC. This chain connects TRBV5-1 to TRBJ2-4; D is unclear. Per the germline V gene, CDR1 is SGHRS and CDR2 is YFSETQ. The CDR3 totals 16 residues. Trimming removed 4 bases at V and 1 base at J, with 15 bases between.